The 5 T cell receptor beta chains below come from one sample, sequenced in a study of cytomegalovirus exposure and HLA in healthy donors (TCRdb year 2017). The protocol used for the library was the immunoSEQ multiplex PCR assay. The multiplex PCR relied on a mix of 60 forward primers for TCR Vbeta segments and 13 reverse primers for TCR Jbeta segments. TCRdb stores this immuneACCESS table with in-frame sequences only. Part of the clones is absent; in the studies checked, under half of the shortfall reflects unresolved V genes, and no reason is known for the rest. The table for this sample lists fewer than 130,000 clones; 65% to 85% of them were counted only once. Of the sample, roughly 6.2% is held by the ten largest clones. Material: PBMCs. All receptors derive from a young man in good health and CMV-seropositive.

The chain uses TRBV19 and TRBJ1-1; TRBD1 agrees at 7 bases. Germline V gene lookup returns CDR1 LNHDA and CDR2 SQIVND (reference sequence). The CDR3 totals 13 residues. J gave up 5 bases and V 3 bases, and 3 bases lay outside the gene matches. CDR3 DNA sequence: TGTGCCAGTAGTATGACAGGGTTGACTGAAGCTTTCTTT. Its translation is CASSMTGLTEAFF.

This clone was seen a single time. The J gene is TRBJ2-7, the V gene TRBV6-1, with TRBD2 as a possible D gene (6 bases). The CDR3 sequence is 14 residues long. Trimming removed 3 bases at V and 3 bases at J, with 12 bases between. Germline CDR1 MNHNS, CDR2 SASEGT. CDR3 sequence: CASSESGTLYEQYF. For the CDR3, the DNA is TGTGCCAGCAGTGAGTCTGGGACTCTCTACGAGCAGTACTTC.

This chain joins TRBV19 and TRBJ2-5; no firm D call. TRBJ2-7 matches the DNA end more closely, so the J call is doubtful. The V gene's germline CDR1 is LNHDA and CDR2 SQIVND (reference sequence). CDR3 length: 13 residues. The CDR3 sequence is CASSIQRNYEQYF. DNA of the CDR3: TGTGCCAGTAGTATTCAACGTAACTACGAGCAGTACTTC.

This CDR3 reads CASSSGRGGLSGEQFF. The DNA for the CDR3 is TGTGCCAGCAGCAGTGGGCGGGGGGGCTTAAGCGGTGAGCAGTTCTTC. The chain is built from TRBV9 and TRBJ2-1; 9 nucleotides match TRBD2. The CDR3 is 16 residues long. Looked up from germline, CDR1 is SGDLS and CDR2 is YYNGEE. With V trimmed by 4 bases and J by 9 bases, 14 bases remained unmatched.

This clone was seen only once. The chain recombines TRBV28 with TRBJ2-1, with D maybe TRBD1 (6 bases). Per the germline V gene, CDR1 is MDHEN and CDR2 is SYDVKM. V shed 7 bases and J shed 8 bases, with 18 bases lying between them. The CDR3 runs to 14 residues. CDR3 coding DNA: TGTGCCAGCAATCGGGACAATACATTCGATGAGCAGTTCTTC. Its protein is CASNRDNTFDEQFF.